Listed below are T cell receptor beta chains from one sample, sequenced in a study of blood T cell repertoires in COVID-19. TCRdb's table, derived via immunoSEQ multiplex PCR, lists solely in-frame clones and lacks some. In the table there are about 120,000 clones, roughly 81% of which are singletons. The specimen was peripheral blood. These TCRs come from a human donor in a cohort sampled during active COVID-19. Both conserved end residues are part of each CDR3. D genes are given only for firm matches. Clone size appears in some rows only: once, few, many, or a class for an expanded clone.

size	J	V	D	DNA	CDR3
.	TRBJ1-4	TRBV5-1	TRBD1	TGCGCCAGCAGTAAGACGGACAGGGTGGGGGAAAAACTGTTTTTT	CASSKTDRVGEKLFF
few	TRBJ1-5	TRBV7-2	.	TGTGCCAGCAGCGCTCGGGAGAGACAGCCCCAGCATTTT	CASSARERQPQHF
.	TRBJ2-3	TRBV7-6	.	TGTGCCAGCAGCTTAGTTATAGGACTTCAACCAGGAAGTACGCAGTATTTT	CASSLVIGLQPGSTQYF
.	TRBJ2-7	TRBV29-1	.	TGCAGCGTTCGAGGGATCTACTCCTACGAGCAGTACTTC	CSVRGIYSYEQYF
.	TRBJ2-1	TRBV28	TRBD1	TGTGCCAGCTACCGGGACAGGGTTTACAATGAGCAGTTCTTC	CASYRDRVYNEQFF
.	TRBJ2-1	TRBV28	.	TGTGCCAGCAGTTTAGTTTCGAGAAACAATGAGCAGTTCTTC	CASSLVSRNNEQFF
.	TRBJ2-7	TRBV7-9	TRBD2	TGTGCCAGCAGCTTAGCGCCGTCTAGCGGGACGAAGTACGAGCAGTACTTC	CASSLAPSSGTKYEQYF
.	TRBJ2-7	TRBV14	.	TGTGCCAGCAGCCAAGAGCGGTGGCAGTACTTC	CASSQERWQYF
.	TRBJ2-1	TRBV3-1/TRBV3-2	TRBD2	TGTGCCAGCAGCCAAACAGCGGGGGGGCACTACAATGAGCAGTTCTTC	CASSQTAGGHYNEQFF
.	TRBJ1-4	TRBV19	.	TGTGCCAGTAGTAAGGGACACCCAAATGAAAAACTGTTTTTT	CASSKGHPNEKLFF
.	TRBJ2-6	TRBV5-1	TRBD1	TGCGCCAGCGGGGAACAGGGGGCTATCTCTGGGGCCAACGTCCTGACTTTC	CASGEQGAISGANVLTF
once	TRBJ2-3	TRBV4-3	.	TGCGCCAGCAGCCAAGACCCAATAGATACGCAGTATTTT	CASSQDPIDTQYF
.	TRBJ2-7	TRBV30	.	TGTGCCTGGAGTACACGACCGGAGGTCGAGCAGTACTTC	CAWSTRPEVEQYF
once	TRBJ2-7	TRBV6-2/TRBV6-3	.	TGTGCCAGCAGCACTAGGGGGTCTTTAACCTACGAGCAGTACTTC	CASSTRGSLTYEQYF
.	TRBJ1-2	TRBV20-1	.	TGCAGTACCACAGGGAGCTATGGCTACACCTTC	CSTTGSYGYTF
.	TRBJ2-2	TRBV3-1/TRBV3-2	.	TGTGCCAGCAGCCAAGAGCTCGGGGCCGGGGAGCTGTTTTTT	CASSQELGAGELFF